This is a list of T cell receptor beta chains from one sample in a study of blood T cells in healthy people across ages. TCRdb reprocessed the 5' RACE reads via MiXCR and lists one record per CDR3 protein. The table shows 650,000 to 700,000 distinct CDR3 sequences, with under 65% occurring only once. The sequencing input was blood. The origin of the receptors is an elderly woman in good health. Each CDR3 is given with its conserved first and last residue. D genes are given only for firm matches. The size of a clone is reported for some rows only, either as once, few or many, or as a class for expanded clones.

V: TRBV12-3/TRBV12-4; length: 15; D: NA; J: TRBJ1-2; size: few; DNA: TGTGCCAGCAGCCCGACCGGGAGAGCTAACTATGGCTACACCTTC; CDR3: CASSPTGRANYGYTF
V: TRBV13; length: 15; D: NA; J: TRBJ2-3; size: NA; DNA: TGTGCCAGCAGGCAAACGACGGGTACCACAGATACGCAGTATTTT; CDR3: CASRQTTGTTDTQYF
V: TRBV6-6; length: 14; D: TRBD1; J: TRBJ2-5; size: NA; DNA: TGTGCCAGTAGTTACGGGACAGTTGCGAAGACCCAGTACTTC; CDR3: CASSYGTVAKTQYF
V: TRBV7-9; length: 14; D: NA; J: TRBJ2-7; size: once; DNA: TGTGCCAGCAGCTCGACAGCACGCTCCTACGAGCAGTACTTC; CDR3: CASSSTARSYEQYF
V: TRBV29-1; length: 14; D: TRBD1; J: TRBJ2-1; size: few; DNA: TGCAGCGTCCCCACAGGGGGCAGCCACAATGAGCAGTTCTTC; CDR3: CSVPTGGSHNEQFF
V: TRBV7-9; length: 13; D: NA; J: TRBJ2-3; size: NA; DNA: TGTGCCAGCAGCGTGGATGGCACAGATACGCAGTATTTT; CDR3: CASSVDGTDTQYF
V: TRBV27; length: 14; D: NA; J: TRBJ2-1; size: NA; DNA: TGTGCCAGCAGTTTAGTCTTCGGGAACCATGAGCAGTTCTTC; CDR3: CASSLVFGNHEQFF
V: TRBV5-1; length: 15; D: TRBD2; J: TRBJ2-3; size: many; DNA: TGCGCCAGCAGCTCCGCTAGCGGGGCTCGGGATACGCAGTATTTT; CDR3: CASSSASGARDTQYF
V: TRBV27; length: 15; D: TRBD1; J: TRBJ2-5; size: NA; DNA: TGTGCCAGCAGCAATGGACAGGGATACCAAGAGACCCAGTACTTC; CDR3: CASSNGQGYQETQYF
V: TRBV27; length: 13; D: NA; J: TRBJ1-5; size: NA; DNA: TGTGCCAGAGATTACAAATCCGATCAGCCCCAGCATTTT; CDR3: CARDYKSDQPQHF
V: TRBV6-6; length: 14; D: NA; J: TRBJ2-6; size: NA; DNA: TGTGCCAGCAGACAGGGCTTGGGGGCCAACGTCCTGACTTTC; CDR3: CASRQGLGANVLTF
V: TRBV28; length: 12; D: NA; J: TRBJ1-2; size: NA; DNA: TGTGCCACGGCCGGGAGTTCCTATGGCTACACCTTC; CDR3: CATAGSSYGYTF
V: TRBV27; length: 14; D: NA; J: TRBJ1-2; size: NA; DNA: TGTGCCAGCAGTTTGGACGGGAGATACTATGGCCACACCTTC; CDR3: CASSLDGRYYGHTF
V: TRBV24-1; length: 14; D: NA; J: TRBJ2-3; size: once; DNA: TGTGCCACCAGTGATTTTGAGGTGACAGATACGCAGTATTTT; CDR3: CATSDFEVTDTQYF
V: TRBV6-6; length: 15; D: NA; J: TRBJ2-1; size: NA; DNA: TGTGCCAGCAGTTCCATCGGGACTCACTACAATGAGCAGTTCTTC; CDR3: CASSSIGTHYNEQFF
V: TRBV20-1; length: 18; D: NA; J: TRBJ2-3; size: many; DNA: TGCAGTGCTAGAGATCTTGGCCCCGGACTTCCTGTCACAGATACGCAGTATTTT; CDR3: CSARDLGPGLPVTDTQYF
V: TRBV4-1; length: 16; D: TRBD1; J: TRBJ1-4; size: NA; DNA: TGCGCCAGCAGCCCCAGAACCCCACAGGGGAATGAAAAACTGTTTTTT; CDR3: CASSPRTPQGNEKLFF
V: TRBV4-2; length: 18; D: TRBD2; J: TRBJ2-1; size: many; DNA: TGTGCCAGCAGCCAAGAGATTTATGCACTAGCGAGCCGCAATGAGCAGTTCTTC; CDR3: CASSQEIYALASRNEQFF
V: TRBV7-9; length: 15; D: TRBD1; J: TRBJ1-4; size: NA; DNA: TGTGCCAGCAGCTCCCGGGACAGCTCTAATGAAAAACTGTTTTTT; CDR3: CASSSRDSSNEKLFF
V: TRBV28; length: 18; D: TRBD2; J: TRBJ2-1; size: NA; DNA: TGTGCCAGCAGTTTCCCCCCTAGCGGAAGGAGCTCCTACAATGAGCAGTTCTTC; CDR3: CASSFPPSGRSSYNEQFF
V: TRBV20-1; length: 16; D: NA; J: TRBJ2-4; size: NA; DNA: TGCAGTGCTAGAGAGTGGGAAACCATAGCCAAAAACATTCAGTACTTC; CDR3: CSAREWETIAKNIQYF
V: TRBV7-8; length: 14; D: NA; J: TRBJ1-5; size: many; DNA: TGTGCCAGCAGCTTAGACACCAGCAATCAGCCCCAGCATTTT; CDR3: CASSLDTSNQPQHF
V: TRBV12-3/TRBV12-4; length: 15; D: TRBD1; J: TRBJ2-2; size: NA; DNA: TGTGCCAGCAGTTTGGACAGGGGGAAGACCGGGGAGCTGTTTTTT; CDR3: CASSLDRGKTGELFF
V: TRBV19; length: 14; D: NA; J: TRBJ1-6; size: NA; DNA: TGTGCCAGTACCCCCGGCAATTACGGTTCACCCCTCCACTTT; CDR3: CASTPGNYGSPLHF
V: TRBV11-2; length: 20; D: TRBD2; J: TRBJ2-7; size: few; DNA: TGTGCCAGCAGCTTTCTTCCGGGACTAGCGGGGTGGAGCTCCTACAATGAGCAGTACTTC; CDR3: CASSFLPGLAGWSSYNEQYF
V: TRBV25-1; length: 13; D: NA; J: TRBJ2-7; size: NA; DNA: TGTGCCAGCAGTGAATATCAAGGAGTCGAGCAGTACTTC; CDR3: CASSEYQGVEQYF
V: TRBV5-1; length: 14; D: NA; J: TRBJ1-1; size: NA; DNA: TGCGCCAGCAGTCGCGCGCCAGGGCCCCGTGAAGCTTTCTTT; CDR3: CASSRAPGPREAFF
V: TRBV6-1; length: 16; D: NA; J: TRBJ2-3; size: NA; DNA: TGTGCCGGATCGAAACTGCAGGGGATGGTTACAGATACGCAGTATTTT; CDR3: CAGSKLQGMVTDTQYF
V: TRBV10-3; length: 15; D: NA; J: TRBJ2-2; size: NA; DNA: TGTGCCATCAGCCCACGACAGGCGAACACCGGGGAGCTGTTTTTT; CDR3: CAISPRQANTGELFF
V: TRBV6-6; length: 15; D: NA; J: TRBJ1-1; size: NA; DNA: TGTGCCAGCAGTTACTCGGGAGGGTCTGACACTGAAGCTTTCTTT; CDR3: CASSYSGGSDTEAFF
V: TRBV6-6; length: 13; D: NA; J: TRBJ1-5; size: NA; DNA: TGTGCCAGCAGTAGACAGTCAGGACAGCCCCAGCATTTT; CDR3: CASSRQSGQPQHF
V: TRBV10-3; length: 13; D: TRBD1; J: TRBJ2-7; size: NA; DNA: TGTGCCATCAGTGGACAGGGGGCGAAGGAGCAGTACTTC; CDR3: CAISGQGAKEQYF
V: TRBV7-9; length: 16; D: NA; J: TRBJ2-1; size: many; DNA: TGTGCCAGCAGCCCTAGAGTTAGCGGAAACTACAATGAGCAGTTCTTC; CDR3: CASSPRVSGNYNEQFF
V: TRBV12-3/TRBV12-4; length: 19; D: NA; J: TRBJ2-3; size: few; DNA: TGTGCCAGCAGTTTGTTCAGGTCAGAATTTAACCTCGGCACAGATACGCAGTATTTT; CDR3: CASSLFRSEFNLGTDTQYF
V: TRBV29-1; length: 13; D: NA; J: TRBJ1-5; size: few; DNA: TGCAGCGTTAGAAGGGGACCGAATCAGCCCCAGCATTTT; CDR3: CSVRRGPNQPQHF
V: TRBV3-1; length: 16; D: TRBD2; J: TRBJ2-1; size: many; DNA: TGTGCCAGCAGCCAAGGACTAGCGGGAGGGGACAATGAGCAGTTCTTC; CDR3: CASSQGLAGGDNEQFF
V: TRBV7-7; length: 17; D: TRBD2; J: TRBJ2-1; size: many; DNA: TGTGCTAGCAGCGCGATTAGCGGGGTAAGCCCAGGCGATGAGCAGTTCTTC; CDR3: CASSAISGVSPGDEQFF
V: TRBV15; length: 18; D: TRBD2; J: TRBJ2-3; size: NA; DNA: TGTGCCACCAGCAGAGATCTGGGACTAGCGGGGGGAGCAAATACGCAGTATTTT; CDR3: CATSRDLGLAGGANTQYF
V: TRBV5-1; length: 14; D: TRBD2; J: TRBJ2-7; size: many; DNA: TGCGCCAGCAGCTTCTCGGGAGGGATAAACGAGCAGTACTTC; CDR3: CASSFSGGINEQYF
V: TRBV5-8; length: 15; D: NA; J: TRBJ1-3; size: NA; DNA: TGTGCCAGCAGCTTGGTTACAGGGTCTGGAAACACCATATATTTT; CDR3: CASSLVTGSGNTIYF
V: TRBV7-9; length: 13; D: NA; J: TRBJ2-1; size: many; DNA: TGTGCCAGCGGGGGGCAGCCCTTCAATGAGCAGTTCTTC; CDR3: CASGGQPFNEQFF
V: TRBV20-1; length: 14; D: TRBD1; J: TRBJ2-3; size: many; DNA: TGCAGTGCGTCTCGGGACAGTAGCACAGATACGCAGTATTTT; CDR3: CSASRDSSTDTQYF
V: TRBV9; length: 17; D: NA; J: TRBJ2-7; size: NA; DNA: TGTGCCAGCAGCGTCTCTAGCGCTCCCCCGGGCCACAATGAGCAGTACTTC; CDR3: CASSVSSAPPGHNEQYF
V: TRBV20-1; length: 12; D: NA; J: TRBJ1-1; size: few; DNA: TGCAGTGCTAGGTCGGGTGACACTGAAGCTTTCTTT; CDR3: CSARSGDTEAFF
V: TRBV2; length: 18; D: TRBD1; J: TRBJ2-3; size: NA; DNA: TGTGCCAGCAGTGTAACCTCCCAGGGGGCCCCTAGCACAGATACGCAGTATTTT; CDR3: CASSVTSQGAPSTDTQYF
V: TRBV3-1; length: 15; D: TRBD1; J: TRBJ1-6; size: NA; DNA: TGTGCCAGCAGCCAAGGAGGGACAGGGACTTCACTCCTCCACTTT; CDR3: CASSQGGTGTSLLHF
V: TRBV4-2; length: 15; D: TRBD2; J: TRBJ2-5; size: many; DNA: TGTGCCAGCAGCCTTTTAGCGGGGGACCAAGAGACCCAGTACTTC; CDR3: CASSLLAGDQETQYF
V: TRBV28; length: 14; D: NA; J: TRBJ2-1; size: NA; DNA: TGTGCCAGCAGTTTCGTAGCAGAGGGAAATGAGCAGTTCTTC; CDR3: CASSFVAEGNEQFF
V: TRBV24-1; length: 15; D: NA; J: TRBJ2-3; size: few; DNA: TGTGCCACCAGTCCTGGGCGAACTAGCACAGATACGCAGTATTTT; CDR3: CATSPGRTSTDTQYF
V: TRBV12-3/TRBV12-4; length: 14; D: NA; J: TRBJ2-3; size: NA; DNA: TGTGCCAGCAACCTTGGGGCTGGGGGAGATACGCAGTATTTT; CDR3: CASNLGAGGDTQYF
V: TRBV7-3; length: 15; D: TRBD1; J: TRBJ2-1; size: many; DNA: TGTGCCAGCAGCCAAGGGACAGGGGGCGAAAATGAGCAGTTCTTC; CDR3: CASSQGTGGENEQFF
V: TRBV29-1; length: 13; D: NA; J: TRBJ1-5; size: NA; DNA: TGCAGCGTTATCGGACAGCCCAATCAGCCCCAGCATTTT; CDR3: CSVIGQPNQPQHF
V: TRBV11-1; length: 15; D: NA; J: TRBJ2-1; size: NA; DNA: TGTGCCAGCAGCTTCGAGGATACTTCCTACAATGAGCAGTTCTTC; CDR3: CASSFEDTSYNEQFF
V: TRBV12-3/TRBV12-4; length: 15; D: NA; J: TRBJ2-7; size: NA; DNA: TGTGCCAGCAGCGGTGGGGGAGTATGGAGCAATGAGCAGTACTTC; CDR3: CASSGGGVWSNEQYF